This TCR beta chain was documented in a study of T-cell reconstitution after alpha-beta-depleted transplantation in children. Study-wide results and limits: Recipient T cells and thymic progenitors that survived gave rise to the high TCRbeta diversity observed at day 60 in some patients. T-cell numbers and diversity one year post-transplant derived largely from freshly generated T cells. By about two months after transplant, alpha-beta T cells reportedly arose from several hundred graft clones that had expanded.

This clonotype was picked up a small number of times. Its antigen is unknown. Unique molecular identifiers were incorporated when the TCRbeta library was constructed. TCRdb re-analysed the PCR reads in MiXCR, keeping a single row per CDR3 protein. The sample consists of 450,000 to 550,000 distinct CDR3 sequences, about an eighth of them appearing once. Germline V lookup: CDR1 LNHDA, CDR2 SQIVND (reference sequence). The CDR3 loop spans 15 amino acids. J gave up 1 base and V 1 base, and 1 base lay outside the gene matches. J is TRBJ2-1 and V is TRBV19, with 7 positions matching TRBD2. The TCR was taken from a female patient aged 2 to 10 who had a stem cell transplant for aplastic anemia, so the T cells may come from the graft donor. Specimen: PBMCs, mostly from graft donor cells, collected 180 days after TCRalphabeta/CD19-depleted stem cell transplant. DNA for the CDR3: TGTGCCAGTAGTATAGTGCGGGGGTCCTACAATGAGCAGTTCTTC. Encoded protein: CASSIVRGSYNEQFF.